This T cell receptor (beta chain) derives from a study of cytomegalovirus exposure and HLA in healthy donors. General observations from the study: The dataset shows that most TCR sequences were rare, while some public TCRs occurred in many donors. Highly shared variants forming one cluster were likely a sequencing artifact.

The PCR used 60 Vbeta and 13 Jbeta primers. TCRdb's copy holds only in-frame clones and misses some; the assay was immunoSEQ multiplex PCR. The sample has roughly 150,000 clones; roughly four fifths are singletons. As regards this clone: The target antigen is unknown.

The V gene lost 4 bases and the J gene lost 2 bases, with 13 bases spanning the gap. Germline V gives CDR1 MGHDK, CDR2 SYGVNS. This CDR3 has 15 residues. This TCR was sampled from a woman aged 18-35 years in good health and CMV-seronegative. Sequencing was done on a sample of PBMCs. This chain joins TRBV25-1 and TRBJ2-3; D may be TRBD1 (6 bases). CDR3 in amino acids: CASSGRQVLTDTQYF. In DNA form, the CDR3 reads TGTGCCAGCAGTGGGAGACAGGTACTCACAGATACGCAGTATTTT.